Below are 14 T cell receptor beta chains sequenced from a single sample in a study of T cells in Graves' hyperthyroidism and ophthalmopathy. Amplified TCR beta CDR3 regions derived from RNA transcripts. First-round RT-PCR with HTBI primers amplified the TCR CDR3 region. TCRdb re-called the multiplex PCR reads with MiXCR, one entry per CDR3 protein. This table has 270,000 or so distinct CDR3 sequences, 15% appearing once. Specimen: blood. Source of these receptors: a woman aged 50 to 65 with Graves' hyperthyroidism that later progressed to Graves' ophthalmopathy.

This clonotype was recorded at least ten times. The chain couples TRBV7-6 to TRBJ1-5, with D perhaps TRBD1 (6 bases). V shed 0 bases and J shed 2 bases, with 11 bases lying between them. Germline-derived CDR1 and CDR2 are SGHVS and FNYEAQ. This CDR3 is built from 16 residues. For the CDR3, the DNA is TGTGCCAGCAGCTTAGCGGCGGCAGGGGGCAATCAGCCCCAGCATTTT. Its protein is CASSLAAAGGNQPQHF.

There are a few counts of this clonotype. It may be a read error: a sequence one base away is much more abundant. The chain joins TRBV5-1 to TRBJ2-7; 9 bases are a match to TRBD2. CDR1 and CDR2 (germline): SGHRS, YFSETQ. This CDR3 contains 16 residues. This CDR3 is CASGLASSGSPYEQYF. In DNA form, the CDR3 reads TGCGCCAGCGGCTTGGCGAGTAGCGGGAGTCCCTACGAGCAGTACTTC.

This clonotype occurred a few times. The genes are TRBV4-1 and TRBJ2-7; D call uncertain. The ends were cut back, 5 bases at V and 6 bases at J, with 11 bases in the middle. The CDR3 loop spans 12 amino acids. Germline CDR1 is MGHRA and CDR2 is YSYEKL. CDR3: CASSIGNGEQYF. The CDR3 region has the DNA TGCGCCAGCAGCATAGGCAACGGCGAGCAGTACTTC.

This clonotype was recorded at least ten times. The chain uses TRBV3-1 and TRBJ1-2; 7 positions match TRBD1. Trimming cost V 3 bases and J 5 bases; bases outside gene matches: 9. Germline-derived CDR1 and CDR2 are LGHDT and YNNKEL (reference sequence). This CDR3 is built from 15 residues. Written as DNA, the CDR3 is TGTGCCAGCAGCCACCCTATGACAGGGCGGTATGGCTACACCTTC. Translated, it gives CASSHPMTGRYGYTF.

The J gene is TRBJ1-2, the V gene TRBV27, with no clear D. This CDR3 contains 12 residues. V lost 4 bases, J lost 7 bases, and 10 bases lay in between. Germline-derived CDR1 and CDR2 are MNHEY and SMNVEV (reference sequence). The chain's CDR3 is CASSSVGGGYTF. The CDR3 DNA is TGTGCCAGCAGTTCGGTGGGTGGTGGCTACACCTTC.

Ten or more counts support this clonotype. V usage is TRBV27 and J usage is TRBJ1-2; no definite D call. V lost 3 bases and J lost 1, with 9 bases in between. The CDR3 is 14 residues long. Germline values: CDR1 MNHEY, CDR2 SMNVEV (reference sequence). The CDR3 coding sequence is TGTGCCAGCAGTTTGCGAGGTCTTAACTATGGCTACACCTTC. The encoded protein is CASSLRGLNYGYTF.

Worth noting for this clonotype: A much larger clone differs by one base, so this may be a read error. V usage is TRBV5-1 and J usage is TRBJ2-6, with a possible D match to TRBD2 (6 bases). The CDR3 spans 15 residues. The V gene's germline CDR1 is SGHRS and CDR2 YFSETQ. This CDR3 is CASSFPGTGANVPTF. The CDR3 bases are TGCGCCAGCAGCTTCCCAGGGACTGGGGCCAACGTCCCGACTTTC.

This clonotype was observed once. V is TRBV20-1 and J is TRBJ2-3; 9 nucleotides line up with TRBD2. Germline V CDR1 and CDR2: DFQATT, SNEGSKA (reference sequence). V was pared by 0 bases and J by 4 bases, with 8 bases of the junction left unmatched. The CDR3 runs to 16 residues. This CDR3 is CSARDWGSGSPDTQYF. In DNA, the CDR3 is TGCAGTGCTAGAGATTGGGGTAGCGGGAGCCCAGATACGCAGTATTTT.

The rearrangement links TRBV5-1 to TRBJ2-5; D possibly corresponds to TRBD2 (6 bases). This CDR3 has 13 residues. The V end lost 3 bases, the J end lost 9 bases, and 15 bases lay between the germline ends. Germline CDR1 and CDR2: SGHRS and YFSETQ. CDR3 sequence (DNA): TGCGCCAGCAGCTCGGACTATGGGGCTTCCCAGTACTTC. Protein product: CASSSDYGASQYF.

Turning to this clonotype: A read error may produce the germline difference seen at one junction end. The CDR3 region is CAGRPYLGTEAFF. CDR3 sequence (DNA): TGTGCCGGCAGACCATACCTGGGCACTGAAGCTTTCTTC. The chain carries TRBV28 and TRBJ1-1; D not certain. Germline V lookup: CDR1 MDHEN, CDR2 SYDVKM. CDR3 size: 13 residues.

This clonotype came up a few times. The V call is TRBV6-2 or TRBV6-3, the J call TRBJ2-1, with 9 bases identical to TRBD1. CDR3 length: 15 amino acids. The V gene end was trimmed by 6 bases and the J gene end by 4 bases; junction bases not matched to a gene: 7. Germline V CDR1 and CDR2: MNHEY, SVGEGT. The CDR3 reads CASSRTGVTYNEQFF. CDR3 DNA sequence: TGTGCCAGCAGCCGGACAGGGGTAACGTACAATGAGCAGTTCTTC.

This clonotype was counted at least ten times. CDR3 DNA: TGCAGTGCTAGAGAAGGGGCCCGCTACTACGAGCAGTACTTC. This translates into CSAREGARYYEQYF. The rearrangement uses TRBV20-1 and TRBJ2-7, with D perhaps matching TRBD1 (5 bases). The CDR3 is 14 residues long. Deletions cut 0 bases from V and 3 bases from J, with 12 bases between. CDR1 DFQATT and CDR2 SNEGSKA come from the germline V gene (reference sequence).

This clonotype was counted only a few times. The genes are TRBV19 and TRBJ2-1; 8 bases are shared with TRBD1. The germline CDR1 and CDR2 sequences are LNHDA and SQIVND (reference sequence). The CDR3 consists of 14 residues. The V gene end was trimmed by 8 bases and the J gene end by 12 bases; junction bases not matched to a gene: 15. CDR3 bases: TGTGCCAGTGGAGGGGGACAGGTTAGCGTCGGGCAGTTCTTC. This gives the protein CASGGGQVSVGQFF.

This clonotype was recorded at least ten times. The CDR3 sequence is CAISEIPQGAFF. The CDR3 coding sequence is TGTGCCATCAGTGAAATCCCTCAGGGGGCTTTCTTT. The chain is built from TRBV10-3 and TRBJ1-1, with D possibly TRBD1 on 6 matching bases. The CDR3 covers 12 residues. The germline CDR1 and CDR2 sequences are ENHRY and SYGVKD. Trimming removed 3 bases at V and 11 bases at J, with 13 bases between.